The next 13 T cell receptor beta chains were all read from a single sample in a study of identical twins. Via MiXCR, TCRdb re-called the 5' RACE reads, giving one row per CDR3 protein. The data hold 550,000 to 700,000 distinct CDR3 sequences, with 7.5% to 10% observed a single time. In addition, the sample was reused for a study of yellow fever vaccine responses in identical twins.

Sequenced sample: PBMCs. The receptor set was obtained from a woman between 18 and 29 years old in good health.

CDR3 coding DNA: TGCGCCAGCAGTTCGGGACTAGCGGGGATCTACGAGCAGTACTTC. This gives the protein CASSSGLAGIYEQYF. The chain is built from TRBV5-1 and TRBJ2-7, with TRBD2 matching over 13 bases. Trimming removed 5 bases from V and 3 bases from J; junction bases left unmatched: 5. CDR1 is SGHRS and CDR2 is YFSETQ in the germline V gene. CDR3 length equals 15 residues.

This clonotype was observed at least ten times. The CDR3 sequence: CASTPQTITDTQYF. DNA of the CDR3: TGTGCCAGCACACCACAGACAATCACAGATACGCAGTATTTT. The genes are TRBV28 and TRBJ2-3; no clear D gene. The CDR3 covers 14 residues. The V and J ends lost 7 bases and 2 bases respectively, with 13 bases between them. Germline CDR1 MDHEN, CDR2 SYDVKM.

The chain carries TRBV18 and TRBJ2-7; 8 bases align to TRBD1. The CDR3 contains 14 residues. J lost 6 bases, V lost 3 bases, and 7 bases had no gene match. CDR1 is KGHSH, CDR2 LQKENI, per germline. Written as DNA, the CDR3 is TGTGCCAGCTCACCGAAGACAGGGGAGGCCGAGCAGTACTTC. This codes for CASSPKTGEAEQYF.

The chain recombines TRBV21-1 with TRBJ2-2; the table's D call TRBD1 went unverified against the DNA. TRBV21-1 is a recognized pseudogene. The CDR3 is 12 residues long. For the CDR3, the DNA is TGTGCCAGCAGGGGACAGACCGGGGAGCTGTTTTTT. Translation gives CASRGQTGELFF.

This clonotype was seen many times. The genes are TRBV6-6 and TRBJ2-5, with TRBD1 matching 9 bases. The CDR3 has 13 amino acids. CDR1 and CDR2 from the germline V gene are MNHNY and SVGAGI (reference sequence). The ends lost 6 bases at V and 6 bases at J; junction bases unmatched: 5. The CDR3 coding sequence is TGTGCCAGCAGCTCAGGACAGGGGAAGACCCAGTACTTC. It codes for CASSSGQGKTQYF.

This clonotype has at least ten counts. This chain uses TRBV20-1 with TRBJ2-5; the D is unclear. Germline lookup yields CDR1 DFQATT and CDR2 SNEGSKA (reference sequence). V lost 6 bases, J lost 2 bases, and 13 bases lay in between. The CDR3 length is 13 residues. The CDR3 here is CSATTGVQETQYF. CDR3 DNA sequence: TGCAGTGCCACGACTGGGGTACAAGAGACCCAGTACTTC.

This CDR3 reads CSVERPEHQETQYF. The CDR3 region has the DNA TGCAGCGTTGAACGGCCAGAGCACCAAGAGACCCAGTACTTC. This sequence joins TRBV29-1 and TRBJ2-5; unclear D gene. CDR1 is SQVTM and CDR2 is ANQGSEA in the germline V gene. The V end lost 2 bases, the J end lost 0 bases, and 10 bases lay between the germline ends. This CDR3 region has 14 residues. The whole variable domain, filled in from reference TRBV29-1 and TRBJ2-5, reads SAVISQKPSRDICQRGTSLTIQCQVDSQVTMMFWYRQQPGQSLTLIATANQGSEATYESGFVIDKFPISRPNLTFSTLTVSNMSPEDSSIYLCSVERPEHQETQYFGPGTRLLVL.

The chain recombines TRBV20-1 with TRBJ1-2; D not resolved. CDR3 size: 13 residues. Trimming left V 6 bases short and J 3 bases short, with 14 bases between. Germline CDR1 reads DFQATT; CDR2 reads SNEGSKA (reference sequence). CDR3 coding DNA: TGCAGTGCGAGACGGACCGACTACTATGGCTACACCTTC. Its translation: CSARRTDYYGYTF.

The chain has TRBV12-3 or TRBV12-4 and TRBJ1-5, with D hard to call. V shed 0 bases and J shed 5 bases, with 14 bases lying between them. CDR3 length: 16 residues. Here the CDR3 DNA reads TGTGCCAGCAGTTTAGCGCTCTCCGAGCGGCATCAGCCCCAGCATTTT. This codes for CASSLALSERHQPQHF.

The chain joins TRBV30 to TRBJ2-3; the D is unclear. V was cut by 5 bases and J by 4 bases, with 7 bases left in between. Germline V gene sequence: CDR1 GTSNPN, CDR2 SVGIG (reference sequence). The CDR3 is made up of 11 amino acids. DNA for the CDR3: TGTGCCTGGGGCTTACCAGATACGCAGTATTTT. It is translated as CAWGLPDTQYF.

The CDR3 coding sequence is TGTGCCAGCAGCTTAGGGAACTCCTACGAGCAGTACTTC. Translating gives CASSLGNSYEQYF. The rearrangement joins TRBV11-2 to TRBJ2-7; D is unresolved. Germline-derived CDR1 and CDR2 are SGHAT and FQNNGV. This CDR3 has 13 amino acids. V gave up 1 base and J gave up 0 bases, with 4 bases separating them.

This clonotype came up a few times. This chain uses TRBV24-1 with TRBJ2-1; D is possibly TRBD2 (5 bases). V lost 7 bases, J lost 0 bases, and 9 bases lay in between. Germline assignment: CDR1 KGHDR and CDR2 SFDVKD. This CDR3 has 14 residues. In DNA, the CDR3 is TGTGCCACCAGCCGCGGGTACTCCTACAATGAGCAGTTCTTC. Amino acid sequence: CATSRGYSYNEQFF.

This clonotype has more than one count but fewer than ten. The chain has TRBV6-1 and TRBJ2-3, with no clear D. CDR1 and CDR2 (germline): MNHNS, SASEGT. The V end was cut by 8 bases, the J end by 6 bases, with 12 bases between. The CDR3 is 12 amino acids. Here the CDR3 reads CASRLLGDTQYF. CDR3 coding DNA: TGTGCCAGCCGACTTCTGGGGGATACGCAGTATTTT.